Each of the 14 T cell receptor beta chains below was sequenced from the same sample in a study of shared clonotypes between healthy human individuals. Using immunoSEQ multiplex PCR, the repertoire was profiled, and TCRdb retains in-frame clones only, with some absent. The profile shows more than 2 million clones, approximately 94% of them singletons. The sequencing input was naive CD4+ T cells sorted from blood. As to subset: CD45RA+ positively selected. Receptors were obtained from a young man in good health.

Turning to this clone: This specimen includes other DNA sequences encoding the same CDR3. The chain is built from TRBV6-5 and TRBJ2-5, with 7 bases aligning to TRBD2. The J segment lost 4 bases and the V segment lost 1 base, leaving 0 bases of the junction unmatched. Germline-derived CDR1 and CDR2 are MNHEY and SVGAGI. The CDR3 length is 13 residues. DNA of the CDR3: TGTGCCAGCAGTTACTGGGGGGGAGAGACCCAGTACTTC. Amino acid sequence: CASSYWGGETQYF.

V gene TRBV28 combines with J gene TRBJ1-2; unclear D gene. Germline-derived CDR1 and CDR2 are MDHEN and SYDVKM. This CDR3 has 12 amino acids. Trimming cost V 3 bases and J 7 bases, with 9 bases left between them. The CDR3 coding sequence is TGTGCCAGCAGTTTTCAGGAGGGTGGCTACACCTTC. This encodes CASSFQEGGYTF.

The chain couples TRBV6-1 to TRBJ2-7; D not resolved. From germline, CDR1 is MNHNS and CDR2 SASEGT. The CDR3 contains 15 residues. V was trimmed by 2 bases and J by 0 bases, leaving 11 bases between them. CDR3 region: CASSELGFVSYEQYF. The CDR3 DNA reads TGTGCCAGCAGTGAATTGGGATTCGTCTCCTACGAGCAGTACTTC.

This chain uses TRBV28 with TRBJ2-1; 12 nucleotides line up with TRBD2. V was clipped by 5 bases and J by 9 bases; unmatched bases: 11. The V gene's germline CDR1 is MDHEN and CDR2 SYDVKM. This CDR3 is 16 amino acids long. DNA of the CDR3: TGTGCCAGCAGTACACCGGGGACTAGCGGGTTCGGTGAGCAGTTCTTC. Residues: CASSTPGTSGFGEQFF.

This CDR3 reads CASFGGPPNTGELFF. The CDR3 nucleotides read TGCGCCAGCTTCGGGGGGCCCCCGAACACCGGGGAGCTGTTTTTT. The V call is TRBV5-1, the J call TRBJ2-2; possibly TRBD2 for D (7 bases). CDR3 length: 15 amino acids. Germline CDR1 reads SGHRS; CDR2 reads YFSETQ. The V and J ends lost 7 bases and 0 bases respectively, with 13 bases between them.

This clone was recorded a few times. V and J are TRBV5-4 and TRBJ2-3; 9 bases fit TRBD2. V gave up 7 bases and J gave up 2 bases; unmatched junction bases: 11. The germline CDR1 and CDR2 sequences are SGHNT and YYREEE (reference sequence). The CDR3 is 16 residues long. CDR3 bases: TGTGCCAGCGGGTTGGGAGCGGGGGGTTTCACAGATACGCAGTATTTT. It translates to CASGLGAGGFTDTQYF.

The rearrangement joins TRBV11-3 to TRBJ2-3; the D is unclear. With 8 bases removed from V and 2 bases from J, the gap between germline ends came to 11 bases. The germline gives CDR1 SGHNT, CDR2 YENEEA. The CDR3 is made up of 13 amino acids. The CDR3 DNA follows: TGTGCCAGCTCCGCAGGAGACACAGATACGCAGTATTTT. Amino acid sequence: CASSAGDTDTQYF.

Here the CDR3 DNA reads TGTGCCAGTAGTACGAGAAACAGGGGCCACACAGATACGCAGTATTTT. Its protein product is CASSTRNRGHTDTQYF. The chain joins TRBV19 to TRBJ2-3; 7 nucleotides line up with TRBD1. Germline-derived CDR1 and CDR2 are LNHDA and SQIVND (reference sequence). The CDR3 covers 16 residues. V trimming: 4 bases; J trimming: 2 bases; junction bases outside the gene matches: 9. Combining the CDR3 with reference TRBV19 and TRBJ2-3 gives the whole variable domain DGGITQSPKYLFRKEGQNVTLSCEQNLNHDAMYWYRQDPGQGLRLIYYSQIVNDFQKGDIAEGYSVSREKKESFPLTVTSAQKNPTAFYLCASSTRNRGHTDTQYFGPGTRLTVL.

The V gene is TRBV10-3, the J gene TRBJ2-7; D uncertain. Germline V gene lookup returns CDR1 ENHRY and CDR2 SYGVKD. V lost 5 bases to trimming and J lost 6 bases, with 20 bases between them. This CDR3 is 15 amino acids long. CDR3 region: CAISPNFTGPSEQYF. In nucleotides, the CDR3 is TGTGCCATCAGTCCCAATTTCACCGGGCCTAGCGAGCAGTACTTC.

This chain links TRBV4-1 with TRBJ1-6, with D possibly matching TRBD1 (6 bases). From germline, CDR1 is MGHRA and CDR2 YSYEKL. V lost 0 bases to trimming and J lost 6 bases, with 15 bases between them. The CDR3 is 17 residues long. CDR3 coding DNA: TGCGCCAGCAGCCAAGATTCCGGGGGCTGGGGTAATTCACCCCTCCACTTT. Amino acids: CASSQDSGGWGNSPLHF.

The V and J genes are TRBV4-1 and TRBJ2-3; 11 nucleotides match TRBD2. Germline CDR1 MGHRA, CDR2 YSYEKL. The CDR3 is 19 residues long. V shed 0 bases, J shed 0 bases, and the junction held 8 bases outside the gene matches. CDR3 amino acids: CASSQDLGSGRASTDTQYF. The CDR3 nucleotides are TGCGCCAGCAGCCAAGATCTGGGTAGCGGGAGGGCCAGCACAGATACGCAGTATTTT.

With respect to this clone: Other nucleotide sequences from this sample produce the same CDR3. V is TRBV5-1 and J is TRBJ1-1, with a tentative D call TRBD1 (5 bases). With 0 bases removed from V and 2 bases from J, the gap between germline ends came to 8 bases. CDR3 length equals 14 residues. Germline V gives CDR1 SGHRS, CDR2 YFSETQ. CDR3 protein: CASSLEQVNTEAFF. CDR3 sequence (DNA): TGCGCCAGCAGCTTGGAACAGGTCAACACTGAAGCTTTCTTT.

The gene calls are TRBV7-9 and TRBJ2-7; 7 bases agree with TRBD2. CDR1 and CDR2 from the germline V gene are SEHNR and FQNEAQ (reference sequence). This CDR3 spans 15 amino acids. The ends lost 6 bases at V and 5 bases at J; junction bases unmatched: 13. The CDR3 here is CASSPWREKRNEQYF. CDR3 DNA sequence: TGTGCCAGCAGTCCGTGGCGGGAGAAAAGAAACGAGCAGTACTTC. The entire variable domain, with the rest obtained from reference TRBV7-9 and TRBJ2-7, is as follows: DTGVSQNPRHKITKRGQNVTFRCDPISEHNRLYWYRQTLGQGPEFLTYFQNEAQLEKSRLLSDRFSAERPKGSFSTLEIQRTEQGDSAMYLCASSPWREKRNEQYFGPGTRLTVT.

The chain couples TRBV11-2 to TRBJ2-7; 15 bases are a match to TRBD2. In germline, CDR1 is SGHAT, CDR2 FQNNGV. The CDR3 contains 18 residues. V shed 4 bases and J 5 bases; nucleotides not matched to a gene: 12. In DNA, the CDR3 is TGTGCCAGCAGCTCCACCTCCGGGACTAGCGGGAGGTTCCACGAGCAGTACTTC. Translation gives CASSSTSGTSGRFHEQYF.